This T cell receptor (beta chain) comes out of a study of metastatic and nonmetastatic thyroid tumors. General study results and limits: A significant increase in TCR beta diversity was reportedly seen in malignant thyroid tumors relative to benign nodules, in blood and tumor.

To note about this clone: Its specificity is not known.

Thyroid surgery took place with no prior treatment in any patient. Trimming cost V 6 bases and J 0 bases; bases outside gene matches: 11. Germline V gene sequence: CDR1 SQVTM, CDR2 ANQGSEA. The CDR3 extends over 15 amino acids. From the PCR reads, TCRdb re-called clones with MiXCR. The data show roughly 18,000 clones, less than 40% seen once. The sequence derives from a female donor with papillary thyroid cancer or a benign thyroid nodule (not recorded which). Some clones in this sample may be carry-over from other donors' samples. The sequenced sample consisted of tumor tissue. The chain carries TRBV29-1 and TRBJ2-7; TRBD1 matches at 7 bases. The CDR3 region is CSVENRGSLSYEQYF. CDR3 nucleotide sequence: TGCAGCGTGGAGAACAGGGGCTCCCTCTCCTACGAGCAGTACTTC.